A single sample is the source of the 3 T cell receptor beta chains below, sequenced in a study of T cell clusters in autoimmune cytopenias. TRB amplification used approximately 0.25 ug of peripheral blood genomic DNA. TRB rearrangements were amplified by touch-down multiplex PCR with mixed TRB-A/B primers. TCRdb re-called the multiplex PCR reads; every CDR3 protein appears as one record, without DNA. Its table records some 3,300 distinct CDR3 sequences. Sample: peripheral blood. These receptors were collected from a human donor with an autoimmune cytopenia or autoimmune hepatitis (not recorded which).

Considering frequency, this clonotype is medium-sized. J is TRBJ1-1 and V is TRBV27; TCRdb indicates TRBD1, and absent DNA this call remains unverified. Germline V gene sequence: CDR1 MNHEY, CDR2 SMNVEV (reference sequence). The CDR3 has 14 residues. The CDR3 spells CASGARGRGTEAFF.

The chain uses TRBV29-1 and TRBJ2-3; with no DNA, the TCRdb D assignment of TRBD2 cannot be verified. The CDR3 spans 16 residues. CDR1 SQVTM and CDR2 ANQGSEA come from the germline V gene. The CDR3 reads CSVEDPAGARTDTQYF.

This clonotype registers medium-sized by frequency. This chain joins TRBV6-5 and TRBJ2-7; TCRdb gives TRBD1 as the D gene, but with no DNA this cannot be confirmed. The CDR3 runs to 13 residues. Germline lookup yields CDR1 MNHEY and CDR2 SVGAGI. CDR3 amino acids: CASRGQGAFEQYF.